This entry features one TCR beta chain sequence. There is no known antigen for this receptor. Per-nucleotide qualities are absent, and no much larger clonotype sits a single base away. This sample was included in a study of PD-1 blockade in classical Hodgkin lymphoma (dated by TCRdb to 2020 to 2021). About the full investigation: To define a peripheral blood immune signature of response to PD-1 blockade in classical Hodgkin lymphoma, the study combined TCR beta sequencing with CyTOF. The investigation overall reported the following: The study covered only a single clinical trial cohort, and the causes of the repertoire differences, possibly disease activity or prior therapy, were still not defined. Baseline TCR diversity was reported to be lower in newly diagnosed patients than in healthy donors and to be lower still in relapsed/refractory patients.

Looking up the germline V gene yields CDR1 KGHSH and CDR2 LQKENI. The trim is 5 bases for V and 5 bases for J, with a gap of 13 bases between the germline ends. From its cysteine to its phenylalanine, the CDR3 spans 13 amino acids. The kept DNA is CDR3 alone, 39 bases in frame from the first base. The time point tag for this specimen amounts to: newly diagnosed, previously untreated cHL patient sample. Magnetic negative selection with a Miltenyi CD4+ T cell isolation kit was used to purify CD4+ T cells from thawed PBMCs. As a comparison group for the relapsed/refractory trial patients, PBMCs from patients with newly diagnosed, previously untreated classical Hodgkin lymphoma were sequenced. After peripheral blood was drawn into 8 mL Vacutainer Cell Preparation Tubes, PBMCs were isolated by centrifugation and then cryopreserved. Purified CD4+ and CD8+ fractions were prepared only for cases where an additional PBMC sample was available. Magnetically labelled cells were depleted on LS columns in a quadroMACS separator, and the flow-through was collected as the purified fraction.

The Qiagen DNeasy kit was used to extract genomic DNA from unsorted PBMCs and from the negatively selected CD4+ and CD8+ fractions. TCR beta CDR3 regions were subjected to amplification by immunoSEQ multiplex PCR with primers that anneal to V and J segments. A synthetic immune receptor repertoire was used to minimize amplification bias, and remaining bias was computationally removed after sequencing. The published analysis was carried out like this. Repertoire diversity was quantified as the Shannon entropy index using custom Python scripts. Unsorted, CD4+ and CD8+ repertoires were examined separately, except in combined analyses, for which CD4+ and CD8+ sequences were merged in silico. TCRdb stores this immuneACCESS table with in-frame sequences only. Part of the clones is absent; in the studies checked, under half of the shortfall reflects unresolved V genes, and no reason is known for the rest. Clonal size and the V and J genes are those of that table, whereas D and trimming came from the DNA. The sample table records roughly 31,000 clones; roughly 90% of these occur just once. The top ten constitute about 0.37% of the sample.

The sequencing input was CD4+ T cells from blood. The chain is made from TRBV18 and TRBJ2-7; the D gene is perhaps TRBD2, on 5 matching bases. The sequence derives from a human donor with classical Hodgkin lymphoma. The nucleotide sequence is TGTGCCAGCTCAACTAGGCATCTTAACGAGCAGTACTTC. Its product reads: CASSTRHLNEQYF.